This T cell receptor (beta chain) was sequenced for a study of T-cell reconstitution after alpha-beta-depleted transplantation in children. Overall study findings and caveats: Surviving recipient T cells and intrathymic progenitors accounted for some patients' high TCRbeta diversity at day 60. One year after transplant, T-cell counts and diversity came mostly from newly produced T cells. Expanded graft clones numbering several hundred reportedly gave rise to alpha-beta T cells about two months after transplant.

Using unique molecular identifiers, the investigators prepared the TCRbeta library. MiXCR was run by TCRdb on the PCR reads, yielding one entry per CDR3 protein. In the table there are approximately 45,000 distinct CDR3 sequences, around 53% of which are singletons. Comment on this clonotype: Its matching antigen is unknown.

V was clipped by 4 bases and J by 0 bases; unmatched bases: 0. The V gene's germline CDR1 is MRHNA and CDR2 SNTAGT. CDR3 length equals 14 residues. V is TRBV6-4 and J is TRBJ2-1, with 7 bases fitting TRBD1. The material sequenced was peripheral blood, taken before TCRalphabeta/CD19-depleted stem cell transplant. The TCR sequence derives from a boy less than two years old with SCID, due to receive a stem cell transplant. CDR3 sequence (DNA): TGTGCCAGCAGTGCAGGGGGCTCCTACAATGAGCAGTTCTTC. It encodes CASSAGGSYNEQFF.